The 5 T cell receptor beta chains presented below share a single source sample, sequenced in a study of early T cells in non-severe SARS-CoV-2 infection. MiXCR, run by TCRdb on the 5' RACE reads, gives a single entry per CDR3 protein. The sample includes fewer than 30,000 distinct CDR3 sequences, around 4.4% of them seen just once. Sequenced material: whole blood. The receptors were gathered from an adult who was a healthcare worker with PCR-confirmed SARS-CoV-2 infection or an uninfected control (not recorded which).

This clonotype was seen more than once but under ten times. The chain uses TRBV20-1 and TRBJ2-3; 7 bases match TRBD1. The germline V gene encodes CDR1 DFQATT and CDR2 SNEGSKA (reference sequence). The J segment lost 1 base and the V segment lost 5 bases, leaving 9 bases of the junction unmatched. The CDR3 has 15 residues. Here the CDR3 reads CSAHSGQAGTDTQYF. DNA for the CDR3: TGCAGTGCTCACTCTGGACAGGCGGGCACAGATACGCAGTATTTT.

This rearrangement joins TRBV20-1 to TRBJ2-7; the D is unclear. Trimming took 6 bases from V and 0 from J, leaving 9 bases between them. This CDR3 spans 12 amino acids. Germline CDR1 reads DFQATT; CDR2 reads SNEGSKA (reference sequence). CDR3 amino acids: CSAHDNSYEQYF. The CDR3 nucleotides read TGCAGTGCCCACGACAACTCCTACGAGCAGTACTTC.

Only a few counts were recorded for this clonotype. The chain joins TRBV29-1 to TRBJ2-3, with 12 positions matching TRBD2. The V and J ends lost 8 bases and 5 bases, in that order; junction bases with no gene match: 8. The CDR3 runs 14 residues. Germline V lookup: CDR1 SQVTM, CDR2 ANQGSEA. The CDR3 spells CSIRLAGDIDTQYF. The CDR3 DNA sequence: TGCAGCATTCGACTAGCGGGAGATATAGATACGCAGTATTTT.

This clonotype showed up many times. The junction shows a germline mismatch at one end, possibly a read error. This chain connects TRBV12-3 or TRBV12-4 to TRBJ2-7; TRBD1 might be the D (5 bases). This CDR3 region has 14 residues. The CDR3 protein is CASSDNQGTYEQHF. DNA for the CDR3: TGTGCCAGCAGCGACAACCAGGGCACCTACGAGCAGCACTTC.

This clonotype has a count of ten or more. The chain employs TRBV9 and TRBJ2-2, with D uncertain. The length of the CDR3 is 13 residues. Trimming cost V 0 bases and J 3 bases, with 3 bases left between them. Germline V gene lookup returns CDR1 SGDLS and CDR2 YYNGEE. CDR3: CASSVVDTGELFF. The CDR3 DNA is TGTGCCAGCAGCGTAGTGGACACCGGGGAGCTGTTTTTT.